This record covers a single T cell receptor (beta chain). Authors' analysis steps: Estimation of nucleated cell counts was performed using reference gene primer amplification. Here immunoSEQ multiplex PCR was the method, and the copy in TCRdb shows in-frame clones only, minus some. V and J calls plus clone size are reproduced from that table; the DNA served to infer D and trimming. Of over 75,000 clones in the sample, about 88% were seen once. The data belong to a study of blood T cell repertoires in COVID-19. Across the study: The origin of the acute and convalescent COVID-19 samples was the United States, Italy and Spain. The cDNA or gDNA used as material had been derived from T cells, B-cell-depleted T cells, or PBMCs.

The sample comprised peripheral blood. This receptor was obtained from a woman of 80 years or more with active COVID-19.

CDR3 amino acids: CATSQSQATNEKLFF. The CDR3 DNA sequence: TGTGCCACCAGCCAATCCCAGGCAACTAATGAAAAACTGTTTTTT. V gene TRBV15 combines with J gene TRBJ1-4; no reliable D call. V lost 5 bases and J lost 0, with 10 bases in between. The germline V gene encodes CDR1 LNHNV and CDR2 YYDKDF (reference sequence). This CDR3 region has 15 residues.